The clone carrying this T cell receptor beta chain is categorized as medium-sized. The germline gives CDR1 SGDLS, CDR2 YYNGEE. V was trimmed by 3 bases and J by 0 bases, leaving 24 bases between them. The CDR3 covers 19 residues. These data come from a study of spatial heterogeneity in lung cancer. Study overall: The library had UMIs, and each TCR and UMI pair averaged more than ten raw reads.

Documented time point: sample taken at primary tumor resection. There were some 70 donors, all of them untreated patients with early-stage non-small cell lung cancer. Unsorted tumor, nontumor lung tissue or cryopreserved PBMC supplied the whole RNA. The library protocol tagged each TCR cDNA with a unique molecular identifier. TCRdb itself ran the 5' RACE reads through MiXCR, one entry per CDR3 protein. The sample carries 6,500 or so distinct CDR3 sequences, around 8% recorded once. The origin of this receptor is a female donor with early-stage non-small cell lung cancer. The V and J genes are TRBV9 and TRBJ1-1; D may be TRBD1 (6 bases). The material was normal lung tissue next to the tumor, obtained at surgery. The CDR3 region is CASSDQFGQISSMNTEAFF. The CDR3 DNA is TGTGCCAGCAGCGATCAATTCGGACAGATTTCTTCGATGAACACTGAAGCTTTCTTT.